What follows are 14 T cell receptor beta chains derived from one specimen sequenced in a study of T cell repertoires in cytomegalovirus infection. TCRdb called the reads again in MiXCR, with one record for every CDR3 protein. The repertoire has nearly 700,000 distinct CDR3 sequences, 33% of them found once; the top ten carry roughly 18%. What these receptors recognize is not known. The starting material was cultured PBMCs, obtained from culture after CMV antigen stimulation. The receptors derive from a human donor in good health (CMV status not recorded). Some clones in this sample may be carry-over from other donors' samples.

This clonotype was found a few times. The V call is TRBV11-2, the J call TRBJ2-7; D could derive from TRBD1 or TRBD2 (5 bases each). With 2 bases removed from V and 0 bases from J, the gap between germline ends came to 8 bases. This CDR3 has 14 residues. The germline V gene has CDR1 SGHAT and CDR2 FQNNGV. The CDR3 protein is CASSLPRGSYEQYF. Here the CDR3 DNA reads TGTGCCAGCAGCTTACCGAGGGGCTCCTACGAGCAGTACTTC.

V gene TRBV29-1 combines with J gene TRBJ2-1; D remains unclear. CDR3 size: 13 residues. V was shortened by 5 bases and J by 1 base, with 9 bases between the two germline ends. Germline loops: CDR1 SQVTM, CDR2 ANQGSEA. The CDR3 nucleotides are TGCAGCGTTACTCCCGATTCCTACAATGAGCAGTTCTTC. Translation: CSVTPDSYNEQFF.

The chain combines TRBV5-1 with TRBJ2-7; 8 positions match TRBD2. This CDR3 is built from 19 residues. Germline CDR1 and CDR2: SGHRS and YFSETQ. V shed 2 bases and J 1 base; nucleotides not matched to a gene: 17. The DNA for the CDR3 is TGCGCCAGCAGCTTCTCGACGGGGGGGTTAGCGACAATATCCTACGAGCAGTACTTC. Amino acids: CASSFSTGGLATISYEQYF.

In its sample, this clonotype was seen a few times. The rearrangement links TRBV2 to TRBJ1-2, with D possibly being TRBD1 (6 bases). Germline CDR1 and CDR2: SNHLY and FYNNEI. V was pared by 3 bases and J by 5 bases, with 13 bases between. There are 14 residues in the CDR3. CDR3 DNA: TGTGCCAGCAGTGATCTCGGACAGTCATATGGCTACACCTTC. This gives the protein CASSDLGQSYGYTF.

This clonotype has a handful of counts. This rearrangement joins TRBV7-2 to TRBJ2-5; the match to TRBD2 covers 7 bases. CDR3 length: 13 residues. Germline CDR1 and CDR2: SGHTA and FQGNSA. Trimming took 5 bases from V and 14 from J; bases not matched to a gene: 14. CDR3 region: CASSPETSRLGYF. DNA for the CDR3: TGTGCCAGCAGCCCTGAGACTAGCCGCCTAGGTTACTTC.

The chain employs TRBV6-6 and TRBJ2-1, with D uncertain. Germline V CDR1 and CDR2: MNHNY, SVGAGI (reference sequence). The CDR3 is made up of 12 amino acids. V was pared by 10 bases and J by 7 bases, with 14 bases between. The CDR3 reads CAITQRLNEQFF. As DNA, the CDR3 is TGTGCCATCACCCAACGGTTGAATGAGCAGTTCTTC.

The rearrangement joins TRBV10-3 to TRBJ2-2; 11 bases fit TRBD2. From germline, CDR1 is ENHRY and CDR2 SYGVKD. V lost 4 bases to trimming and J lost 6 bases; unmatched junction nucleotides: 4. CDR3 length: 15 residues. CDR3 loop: CAISAIAGGPGELFF. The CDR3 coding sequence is TGTGCCATCAGTGCCATAGCGGGAGGGCCCGGGGAGCTGTTTTTT.

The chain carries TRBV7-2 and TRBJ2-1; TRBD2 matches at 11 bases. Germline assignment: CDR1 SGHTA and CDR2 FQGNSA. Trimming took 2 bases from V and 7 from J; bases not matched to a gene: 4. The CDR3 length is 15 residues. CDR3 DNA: TGTGCCAGCAGCTTATATAGCGGGAGGGAAAATGAGCAGTTCTTC. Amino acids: CASSLYSGRENEQFF.

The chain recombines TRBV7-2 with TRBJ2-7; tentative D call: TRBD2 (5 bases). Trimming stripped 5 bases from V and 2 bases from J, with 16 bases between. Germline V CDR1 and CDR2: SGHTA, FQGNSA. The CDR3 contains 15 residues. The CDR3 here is CASSPLRVGAYEQYF. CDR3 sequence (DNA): TGTGCCAGCAGCCCCTTGAGGGTAGGAGCCTACGAGCAGTACTTC. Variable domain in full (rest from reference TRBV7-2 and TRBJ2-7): GAGVSQSPSNKVTEKGKDVELRCDPISGHTALYWYRQSLGQGLEFLIYFQGNSAPDKSGLPSDRFSAERTGGSVSTLTIQRTQQEDSAVYLCASSPLRVGAYEQYFGPGTRLTVT.

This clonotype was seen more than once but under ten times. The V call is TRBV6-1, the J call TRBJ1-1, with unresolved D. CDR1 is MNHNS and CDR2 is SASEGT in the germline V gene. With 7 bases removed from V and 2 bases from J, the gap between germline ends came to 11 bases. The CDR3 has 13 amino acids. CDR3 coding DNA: TGTGCCAGCAATGCAGCTTATAACACTGAAGCTTTCTTT. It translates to CASNAAYNTEAFF.

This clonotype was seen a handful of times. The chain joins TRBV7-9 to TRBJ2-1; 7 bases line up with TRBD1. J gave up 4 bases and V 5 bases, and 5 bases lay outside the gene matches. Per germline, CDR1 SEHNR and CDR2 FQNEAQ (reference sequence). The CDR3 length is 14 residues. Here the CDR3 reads CASSPRDRYNEQFF. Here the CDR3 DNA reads TGTGCCAGCAGCCCCCGGGACAGATACAATGAGCAGTTCTTC.

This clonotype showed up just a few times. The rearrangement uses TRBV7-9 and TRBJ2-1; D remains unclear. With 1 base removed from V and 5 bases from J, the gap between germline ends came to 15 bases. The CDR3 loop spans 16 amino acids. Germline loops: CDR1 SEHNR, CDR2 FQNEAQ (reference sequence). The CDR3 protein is CASSLGFVSYDNEQFF. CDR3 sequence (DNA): TGTGCCAGCAGCTTAGGATTTGTTAGCTATGACAATGAGCAGTTCTTC. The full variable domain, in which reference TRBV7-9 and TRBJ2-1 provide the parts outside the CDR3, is DTGVSQNPRHKITKRGQNVTFRCDPISEHNRLYWYRQTLGQGPEFLTYFQNEAQLEKSRLLSDRFSAERPKGSFSTLEIQRTEQGDSAMYLCASSLGFVSYDNEQFFGPGTRLTVL.

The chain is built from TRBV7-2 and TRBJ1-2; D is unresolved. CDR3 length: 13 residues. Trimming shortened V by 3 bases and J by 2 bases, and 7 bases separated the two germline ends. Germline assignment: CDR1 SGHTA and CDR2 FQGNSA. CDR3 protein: CASSFDTNYGYTF. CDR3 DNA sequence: TGTGCCAGCAGCTTTGACACGAACTATGGCTACACCTTC.

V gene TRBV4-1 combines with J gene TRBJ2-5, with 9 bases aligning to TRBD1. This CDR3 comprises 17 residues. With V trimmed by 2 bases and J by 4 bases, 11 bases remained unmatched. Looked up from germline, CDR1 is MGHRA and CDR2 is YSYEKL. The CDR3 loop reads CASSQRPGQGTLETQYF. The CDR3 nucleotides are TGCGCCAGCAGCCAAAGACCGGGACAGGGTACTTTAGAGACCCAGTACTTC.